This TCR beta chain was found in a study of CD4 T cells in relation to SARS-CoV-2 and coronaviruses. CDR1 is LGHDT and CDR2 is YNNKEL in the germline V gene (reference sequence). The CDR3 consists of 15 residues. Trimming removed 4 bases at V and 1 base at J, with 14 bases between. Before the COVID-19 pandemic, during about 2011-2019, CD4+ T cells were taken from unexposed donors. The cells were cultured for around ten days before CD4+ T cells were isolated. Half the medium was replaced with IL-2 medium on days 3 and 7. Comments on this clone: Its antigen is unidentified.

The assay was immunoSEQ multiplex PCR, and TCRdb's table has in-frame clones only and misses some. The sample yields 27,000 or so clones, approximately 70% seen once. The material sequenced was CD4+ T cells from PBMCs, cultured in vitro. This TCR was sampled from a human donor in good health. The V call is TRBV3-1 (or the pseudogene TRBV3-2), the J call TRBJ2-7; either TRBD1 or TRBD2 may supply D (5 bases each). The CDR3 region is CASSPRGGQSYEQYF. Written as DNA, the CDR3 is TGTGCCAGCAGCCCGAGAGGAGGACAATCCTACGAGCAGTACTTC.